This T cell receptor beta chain was obtained from a study of sequential checkpoint blockade in melanoma. Background on the study: Patients were randomized 1:1 to nivolumab-then-ipilimumab or ipilimumab-then-nivolumab first-line. Maintenance nivolumab came after either treatment sequence.

The CDR3 covers 16 residues. Germline lookup yields CDR1 SEHNR and CDR2 FQNEAQ (reference sequence). Trimming pared 5 bases from V and 0 bases from J, leaving 14 bases between. Method: immunoSEQ multiplex PCR; TCRdb's copy keeps in-frame clones and lacks some. This repertoire shows approximately 29,000 clones, nearly 85% found once; its top ten account for about a sixth. Treatment noted: randomized to nivolumab then ipilimumab (arm A) or the reverse (arm B). DNA-damaging chemotherapy had not been given to any patient beforehand. Sorted cells were live CD3+CD8+, lacking CD19 and CD56, from PBMCs. This sequence originates from a human donor with melanoma. Sequenced here: CD8+ T cells sorted from blood (inferred from file names), sampled from a patient given nivolumab and ipilimumab in sequence. The genes are TRBV7-9 and TRBJ2-1; possible D gene TRBD1, 5 bases. The DNA of the CDR3 is TGTGCCAGCAGCCCCAGGGATAAGGGCTCCTACAATGAGCAGTTCTTC. This encodes CASSPRDKGSYNEQFF.